The next 3 T cell receptor beta chains were all read from a single sample in a study of cytotoxic CD8 clonotypes in ibrutinib-treated CLL. Sequenced by immunoSEQ multiplex PCR; TCRdb stores in-frame clones only, minus some. The sample contains about 200,000 clones, roughly 72% of which appear only once. The material was PBMCs, obtained after 24 months of ibrutinib treatment. The receptors here all came from a human donor with chronic lymphocytic leukemia.

This chain connects TRBV7-2 to TRBJ2-7; D ambiguous. The CDR3 runs 15 residues. The V gene lost 1 base and the J gene lost 2 bases, with 12 bases spanning the gap. From germline, CDR1 is SGHTA and CDR2 FQGNSA. The CDR3 here is CASSLGATQTYEQYF. The CDR3 DNA reads TGTGCCAGCAGCTTAGGGGCTACCCAGACCTACGAGCAGTACTTC.

The chain recombines TRBV18 with TRBJ2-2; D uncertain. CDR1 KGHSH and CDR2 LQKENI come from the germline V gene. This CDR3 region has 15 residues. The V gene lost 3 bases and the J gene lost 2 bases, with 10 bases spanning the gap. The CDR3 sequence is CASSPEITNTGELFF. The CDR3, as DNA: TGTGCCAGCTCACCGGAGATAACAAACACCGGGGAGCTGTTTTTT. The whole variable domain, filled in from reference TRBV18 and TRBJ2-2, reads NAGVMQNPRHLVRRRGQEARLRCSPMKGHSHVYWYRQLPEEGLKFMVYLQKENIIDESGMPKERFSAEFPKEGPSILRIQQVVRGDSAAYFCASSPEITNTGELFFGEGSRLTVL.

This clone was picked up one time. The chain uses TRBV5-1 and TRBJ2-1; 7 bases fit TRBD2. The germline gives CDR1 SGHRS, CDR2 YFSETQ. The CDR3 loop spans 15 amino acids. V shed 4 bases and J 8 bases; nucleotides not matched to a gene: 12. The CDR3 coding sequence is TGCGCCAGCAGCACGCAGCCCAGCGGGACTGATGAGCAGTTCTTC. Its translation is CASSTQPSGTDEQFF.